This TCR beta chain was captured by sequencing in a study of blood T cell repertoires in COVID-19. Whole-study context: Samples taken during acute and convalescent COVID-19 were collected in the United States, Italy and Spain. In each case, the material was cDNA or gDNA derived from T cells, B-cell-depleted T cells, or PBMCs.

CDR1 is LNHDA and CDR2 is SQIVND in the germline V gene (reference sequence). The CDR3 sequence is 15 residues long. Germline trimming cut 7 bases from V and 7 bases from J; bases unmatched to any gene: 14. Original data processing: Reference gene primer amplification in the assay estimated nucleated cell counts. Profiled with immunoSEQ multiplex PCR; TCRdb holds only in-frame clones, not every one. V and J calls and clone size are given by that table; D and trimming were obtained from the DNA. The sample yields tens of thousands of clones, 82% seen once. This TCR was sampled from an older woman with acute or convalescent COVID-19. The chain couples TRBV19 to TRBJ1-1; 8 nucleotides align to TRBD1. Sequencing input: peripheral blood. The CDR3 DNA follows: TGTGCCAGTACCAGGGGGCGTCTTACGTCCGGTGAAGCTTTCTTT. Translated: CASTRGRLTSGEAFF.